The 29 T cell receptor beta chains listed next were all sequenced from one sample in a study of CD8 T cells in Susac syndrome. A quantity of about 0.5 to 1 ug RNA underwent reverse transcription using random hexamers. TCRdb recomputed calls from the immunoSEQ multiplex PCR reads with MiXCR, one row per CDR3 protein. This table has about 140,000 distinct CDR3 sequences, approximately 95% appearing once. Sequences were obtained from CD4+ T cells from PBMCs. These receptor sequences come from a human donor with multiple sclerosis.

The V call is TRBV12-3 or TRBV12-4, the J call TRBJ2-5, with TRBD2 as a possible D gene (6 bases). The CDR3 contains 14 residues. Trimming took off 5 bases at V and 4 bases at J, with 14 bases between the two ends. CDR3 nucleotides: TGTGCCAGCAGTGCGGGGACCGCCCTAGAGACCCAGTACTTC. Protein sequence: CASSAGTALETQYF.

The V gene is TRBV30, the J gene TRBJ2-7, with TRBD1 matching over 8 bases. Germline CDR1 reads GTSNPN; CDR2 reads SVGIG (reference sequence). The CDR3 runs to 14 residues. J was trimmed by 5 bases and V by 4 bases; bases with no gene match: 10. CDR3 nucleotides: TGTGCCTGGACTTTCAGGACAGGGAGAAACGAGCAGTACTTC. Its translation: CAWTFRTGRNEQYF.

The V call is TRBV7-9, the J call TRBJ2-5, with a tentative D call TRBD2 (6 bases). Germline V gene lookup returns CDR1 SEHNR and CDR2 FQNEAQ (reference sequence). Trimming shortened V by 5 bases and J by 1 base, and 11 bases separated the two germline ends. The CDR3 totals 14 residues. CDR3 DNA: TGTGCCAGCAGCCCAGAGGGACTCCAAGAGACCCAGTACTTC. Translation: CASSPEGLQETQYF. Supplemented by reference TRBV7-9 and TRBJ2-5, the full variable domain reads DTGVSQNPRHKITKRGQNVTFRCDPISEHNRLYWYRQTLGQGPEFLTYFQNEAQLEKSRLLSDRFSAERPKGSFSTLEIQRTEQGDSAMYLCASSPEGLQETQYFGPGTRLLVL.

The rearrangement uses TRBV20-1 and TRBJ1-2; D ambiguous. The CDR3 extends over 11 amino acids. Germline values: CDR1 DFQATT, CDR2 SNEGSKA (reference sequence). Trimming removed 2 bases at V and 8 bases at J, with 9 bases between. CDR3 in amino acids: CSARLGFGYTF. CDR3 bases: TGCAGTGCTAGATTAGGGTTCGGCTACACCTTC.

The chain carries TRBV20-1 and TRBJ1-5; perhaps TRBD1 as D (6 bases). The V end was cut by 3 bases, the J end by 6 bases, with 12 bases between. The CDR3 length is 13 residues. CDR1 and CDR2 from the germline V gene are DFQATT and SNEGSKA (reference sequence). CDR3 residues: CSASDDRIQPQHF. The CDR3 region has the DNA TGCAGTGCTAGTGATGACAGGATTCAGCCCCAGCATTTT.

The chain joins TRBV12-3 or TRBV12-4 to TRBJ1-4; the D gene is possibly TRBD1 (5 bases). This CDR3 contains 14 residues. Trimming cost V 3 bases and J 12 bases, with 17 bases left between them. CDR3 sequence (DNA): TGTGCCAGCAGTTTTGGGACTGTCACGGTAGAACTGTTTTTT. Protein product: CASSFGTVTVELFF.

J is TRBJ2-1 and V is TRBV5-1; no firm D call. CDR3 size: 14 residues. Germline V gene lookup returns CDR1 SGHRS and CDR2 YFSETQ. Trimming stripped 0 bases from V and 3 bases from J, with 7 bases between. This CDR3 reads CASSLEVRYNEQFF. The CDR3 nucleotides are TGCGCCAGCAGCTTGGAGGTCCGCTACAATGAGCAGTTCTTC.

This chain connects TRBV7-9 to TRBJ2-7; D call uncertain. The CDR3 contains 14 residues. The germline V gene encodes CDR1 SEHNR and CDR2 FQNEAQ (reference sequence). Between the trimmed V and J ends, which lost 1 base and 0 bases, there was a span of 7 bases. Here the CDR3 DNA reads TGTGCCAGCAGCTTAGAGGCTCGCTCCTACGAGCAGTACTTC. As protein: CASSLEARSYEQYF. The full variable domain, its missing parts supplied by reference TRBV7-9 and TRBJ2-7, is DTGVSQNPRHKITKRGQNVTFRCDPISEHNRLYWYRQTLGQGPEFLTYFQNEAQLEKSRLLSDRFSAERPKGSFSTLEIQRTEQGDSAMYLCASSLEARSYEQYFGPGTRLTVT.

This rearrangement joins TRBV12-3 or TRBV12-4 to TRBJ1-5; D uncertain. The CDR3 is made up of 14 amino acids. V lost 6 bases and J lost 3, with 12 bases in between. CDR3 residues: CASSQRVFNQPQHF. The CDR3 region has the DNA TGTGCCAGCAGCCAGAGGGTCTTCAATCAGCCCCAGCATTTT.

This clonotype was observed a single time. V usage is TRBV6-4 and J usage is TRBJ1-3; perhaps TRBD1 as D (5 bases). The germline V gene encodes CDR1 MRHNA and CDR2 SNTAGT. CDR3 length: 16 residues. V lost 0 bases and J lost 5, with 14 bases in between. CDR3 amino acids: CASSDSNRGARNTIYF. The CDR3 bases are TGTGCCAGCAGTGACTCGAATAGGGGAGCAAGAAACACCATATATTTT.

This chain joins TRBV28 and TRBJ1-1; TRBD1 aligns across 9 bases. The CDR3 has 14 amino acids. V was pared by 3 bases and J by 11 bases, with 10 bases of the junction left unmatched. Germline V gene sequence: CDR1 MDHEN, CDR2 SYDVKM. The CDR3 reads CASSLGQGVRRAFF. In nucleotides, the CDR3 is TGTGCCAGCAGTTTGGGACAGGGAGTACGGAGGGCTTTCTTT.

This clonotype was counted a single time. This rearrangement joins TRBV20-1 to TRBJ2-1; TRBD2 matches 7 bases. V dropped 3 bases and J dropped 3; count of bases not matched to a gene: 8. The V gene's germline CDR1 is DFQATT and CDR2 SNEGSKA (reference sequence). This CDR3 has 15 residues. The DNA of the CDR3 is TGCAGTGCTAGGCCGGGACTAACCTTCTACAATGAGCAGTTCTTC. Amino acids: CSARPGLTFYNEQFF.

V is TRBV5-6 and J is TRBJ2-5; 12 bases are a match to TRBD2. Germline values: CDR1 SGHDT, CDR2 YYEEEE. The CDR3 is 17 amino acids. Unmatched junction bases numbered 9, after V lost 1 base and J lost 5 bases. The CDR3 region is CASSLYLAGGPMETQYF. For the CDR3, the DNA is TGTGCCAGCAGCTTGTATCTAGCGGGAGGGCCGATGGAGACCCAGTACTTC.

The chain combines TRBV3-1 with TRBJ2-7; D is perhaps TRBD1 (6 bases). Per the germline V gene, CDR1 is LGHDT and CDR2 is YNNKEL (reference sequence). V was shortened by 8 bases and J by 7 bases, with 15 bases between the two germline ends. The CDR3 covers 12 residues. CDR3 bases: TGTGCCAGCCAACGGACAACAGGGGAGCAGTACTTC. This encodes CASQRTTGEQYF.

The chain couples TRBV9 to TRBJ2-1, with 9 bases matching TRBD2. V trimming: 3 bases; J trimming: 16 bases; junction bases outside the gene matches: 11. This CDR3 is 13 amino acids long. Germline V gene data show CDR1 as SGDLS and CDR2 as YYNGEE. CDR3 loop: CASSGMVSGGEFF. The DNA for the CDR3 is TGTGCCAGCAGCGGAATGGTTAGCGGGGGAGAATTCTTC.

This clonotype was detected once. The rearrangement uses TRBV20-1 and TRBJ2-5; TRBD2 aligns across 8 bases. This CDR3 contains 15 residues. Germline lookup yields CDR1 DFQATT and CDR2 SNEGSKA (reference sequence). Trimming at V came to 3 bases and at J to 5 bases, leaving 11 bases not matched to a gene. The chain's CDR3 is CSARDGAGVQETQYF. Here the CDR3 DNA reads TGCAGTGCTAGGGACGGAGCGGGGGTCCAGGAGACCCAGTACTTC.

The chain combines TRBV2 with TRBJ1-4, with no clear D. Germline-derived CDR1 and CDR2 are SNHLY and FYNNEI. Trimming took 7 bases from V and 4 from J, leaving 4 bases between them. The CDR3 runs 11 residues. CDR3 DNA sequence: TGTGCCAGCATTAATAATGAAAAACTGTTTTTT. Translation gives CASINNEKLFF.

This sequence joins TRBV27 and TRBJ2-1; D remains ambiguous. V lost 4 bases, J lost 6 bases, and 10 bases lay in between. Germline V lookup: CDR1 MNHEY, CDR2 SMNVEV (reference sequence). The CDR3 loop spans 13 amino acids. The CDR3 bases are TGTGCCAGCAGTTCAGGTGTCTCCAATGAGCAGTTCTTC. The encoded protein is CASSSGVSNEQFF.

This chain uses TRBV13 with TRBJ1-1; D not certain. Deletions cut 2 bases from V and 7 bases from J, with 11 bases between. The germline V gene has CDR1 PRHDT and CDR2 FYEKMQ (reference sequence). This CDR3 is built from 13 residues. The CDR3 spells CASSLYLLGEAFF. CDR3 nucleotides: TGTGCCAGCAGCTTATATCTGTTGGGTGAAGCTTTCTTT. Full variable domain (remainder filled in from reference TRBV13 and TRBJ1-1): AAGVIQSPRHLIKEKRETATLKCYPIPRHDTVYWYQQGPGQDPQFLISFYEKMQSDKGSIPDRFSAQQFSDYHSELNMSSLELGDSALYFCASSLYLLGEAFFGQGTRLTVV.

V gene TRBV12-3 or TRBV12-4 combines with J gene TRBJ2-1; TRBD2 aligns across 7 bases. V trimming: 5 bases; J trimming: 4 bases; junction bases outside the gene matches: 11. The CDR3 spans 16 residues. The CDR3 DNA reads TGTGCCAGCAGTACCAGGAGCGGGACTTCTTACAATGAGCAGTTCTTC. It encodes CASSTRSGTSYNEQFF.

CDR3 sequence (DNA): TGTGCCAGCGGGAGGGGGTCCTACGAGCAGTACTTC. As protein: CASGRGSYEQYF. This chain uses TRBV6-5 with TRBJ2-7; a weak D match, TRBD2 (7 bases). Trimming removed 8 bases at V and 1 base at J, with 9 bases between. Germline V gives CDR1 MNHEY, CDR2 SVGAGI. The length of the CDR3 is 12 residues.

This chain uses TRBV20-1 with TRBJ2-1; 10 bases line up with TRBD2. Germline CDR1 is DFQATT and CDR2 is SNEGSKA (reference sequence). Losses at the gene ends were 4 bases for V and 0 bases for J; bases not matched to a gene: 6. This CDR3 comprises 16 residues. CDR3 nucleotide sequence: TGCAGTGCTACCCCAGCGGGAGGGCCCTCCTACAATGAGCAGTTCTTC. It encodes CSATPAGGPSYNEQFF.

This clonotype has a single count. The CDR3 DNA follows: TGTGCCAGCAGCCTACTACCACCTATGAACACTGAAGCTTTCTTT. This gives the protein CASSLLPPMNTEAFF. The chain is built from TRBV7-2 and TRBJ1-1, with D uncertain. Per the germline V gene, CDR1 is SGHTA and CDR2 is FQGNSA. The CDR3 extends over 15 amino acids. With 5 bases removed from V and 0 bases from J, the gap between germline ends came to 13 bases.

This clonotype was detected only once. V is TRBV29-1 and J is TRBJ2-3; possibly TRBD1 for D (5 bases). The CDR3 contains 14 residues. CDR1 and CDR2 from the germline V gene are SQVTM and ANQGSEA. The V gene lost 2 bases and the J gene lost 6 bases, with 15 bases spanning the gap. The CDR3 DNA is TGCAGCGTTGAACCGGCGTGGACAAGCGATACGCAGTATTTT. Translated, it gives CSVEPAWTSDTQYF.

The chain couples TRBV5-8 to TRBJ1-2, with D uncertain. This CDR3 is built from 14 residues. Germline CDR1 SGHTS, CDR2 YDEGEE. The V gene lost 1 base and the J gene lost 1 base, with 8 bases spanning the gap. The CDR3 sequence: CASSLLNSNYGYTF. The CDR3 nucleotides read TGTGCCAGCAGCTTGCTCAACAGTAACTATGGCTACACCTTC. Full variable domain (remainder filled in from reference TRBV5-8 and TRBJ1-2): EAGVTQSPTHLIKTRGQQATLRCSPISGHTSVYWYQQALGLGLQFLLWYDEGEERNRGNFPPRFSGRQFPNYSSELNVNALELEDSALYLCASSLLNSNYGYTFGSGTRLTVV.

The CDR3 loop reads CASSLMGTENSPLHF. CDR3 sequence (DNA): TGTGCCAGCAGCTTGATGGGGACAGAGAATTCACCCCTCCACTTT. The chain is built from TRBV7-2 and TRBJ1-6; 7 nucleotides agree with TRBD1. V lost 3 bases, J lost 7 bases, and 6 bases stayed unmatched. The CDR3 loop spans 15 amino acids. CDR1 is SGHTA, CDR2 FQGNSA, per germline.

CDR3 DNA sequence: TGTGCCAGCAGGACCTCCCTGCCTAGCGGAAGAGGAAATGAGCAGTTCTTC. Amino acid sequence: CASRTSLPSGRGNEQFF. V usage is TRBV7-3 and J usage is TRBJ2-1, with 7 bases lining up with TRBD2. CDR3 size: 17 residues. With V trimmed by 6 bases and J by 7 bases, 18 bases remained unmatched. Germline V CDR1 and CDR2: SGHTA, FQGTGA.

For the CDR3, the DNA is TGCAGTGCTAGAGACGGAGGCCCGTCCTGGTACTTC. Its translation is CSARDGGPSWYF. This chain joins TRBV20-1 and TRBJ2-5; maybe TRBD2 (5 bases). The CDR3 contains 12 residues. CDR1 is DFQATT and CDR2 is SNEGSKA in the germline V gene (reference sequence). V was shortened by 0 bases and J by 13 bases, with 15 bases between the two germline ends.

The rearrangement links TRBV27 to TRBJ2-7, with D unresolved. This CDR3 has 15 residues. V was shortened by 7 bases and J by 6 bases, with 22 bases between the two germline ends. Germline V CDR1 and CDR2: MNHEY, SMNVEV (reference sequence). CDR3 in amino acids: CASTNSGWGSGEQYF. The CDR3, as DNA: TGTGCCAGCACCAACTCTGGGTGGGGTTCGGGCGAGCAGTACTTC.